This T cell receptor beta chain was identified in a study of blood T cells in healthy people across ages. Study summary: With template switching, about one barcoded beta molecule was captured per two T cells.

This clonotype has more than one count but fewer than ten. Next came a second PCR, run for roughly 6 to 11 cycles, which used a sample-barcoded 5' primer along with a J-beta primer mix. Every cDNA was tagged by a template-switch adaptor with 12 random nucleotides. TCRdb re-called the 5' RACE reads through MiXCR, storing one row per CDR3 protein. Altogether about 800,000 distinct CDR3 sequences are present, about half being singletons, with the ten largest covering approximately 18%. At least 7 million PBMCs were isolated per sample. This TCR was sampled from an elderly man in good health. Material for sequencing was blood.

CDR3 DNA: TGTGCCAGCAGCGTTGGACTAGCGGGAGAACTTCGCGCAGATACGCAGTATTTT. Translation gives CASSVGLAGELRADTQYF. This sequence joins TRBV9 and TRBJ2-3; the match to TRBD2 covers 13 bases. Germline V lookup: CDR1 SGDLS, CDR2 YYNGEE. The CDR3 is made up of 18 amino acids. The V segment lost 2 bases and the J segment 4 bases; nucleotides outside the gene matches: 10. Based on the CDR3 plus reference TRBV9 and TRBJ2-3, the full variable domain is DSGVTQTPKHLITATGQRVTLRCSPRSGDLSVYWYQQSLDQGLQFLIQYYNGEERAKGNILERFSAQQFPDLHSELNLSSLELGDSALYFCASSVGLAGELRADTQYFGPGTRLTVL.